The 21 T cell receptor beta chains given below trace back to one sample, sequenced in a study of blood T cells in healthy people across ages. Primers used in a second PCR of roughly 6 to 12 cycles were a sample-barcoded 5' primer and a J-beta primer mix. TCRdb redid the calling of the 5' RACE reads with MiXCR, one entry per CDR3 protein. The data contain 600,000 to 850,000 distinct CDR3 sequences, roughly 44% of them seen just once; the ten biggest clones take up 20% to 25%. Sequenced: blood. These TCRs come from a woman aged 60 to 75 in good health.

V usage is TRBV20-1 and J usage is TRBJ2-4; 10 positions match TRBD2. The J call is in doubt because the DNA end fits TRBJ2-7 better. The length of the CDR3 is 13 residues. Germline CDR1 reads DFQATT; CDR2 reads SNEGSKA (reference sequence). Here the CDR3 reads CSKSDSGRSEQYF. The DNA for the CDR3 is TGCAGTAAGAGTGATAGCGGGAGGAGCGAGCAGTACTTC.

The V and J genes are TRBV18 and TRBJ1-5, with a tentative D call TRBD1 (5 bases). Trimming pared 5 bases from V and 5 bases from J, leaving 13 bases between. The germline V gene encodes CDR1 KGHSH and CDR2 LQKENI. The CDR3 is 14 residues long. CDR3 in DNA: TGTGCCAGCTCAGCCTGGGGCGAGGATCAGCCCCAGCATTTT. This translates into CASSAWGEDQPQHF.

The chain joins TRBV6-5 to TRBJ2-5, with 7 bases that match TRBD2. Germline V CDR1 and CDR2: MNHEY, SVGAGI. V shed 2 bases and J 4 bases; nucleotides not matched to a gene: 4. The CDR3 spans 14 residues. The CDR3 is CASSYVVAGETQYF. Here the CDR3 DNA reads TGTGCCAGCAGTTACGTGGTAGCGGGAGAGACCCAGTACTTC.

The table lists this clonotype with a few counts. The V gene is TRBV29-1, the J gene TRBJ2-4; D may be TRBD2 (5 bases). The CDR3 runs 13 residues. The germline V gene has CDR1 SQVTM and CDR2 ANQGSEA. Trimming removed 3 bases at V and 2 bases at J, with 8 bases between. CDR3 residues: CSVETGSKNIQYF. For the CDR3, the DNA is TGCAGCGTTGAGACGGGGTCCAAAAACATTCAGTACTTC.

In this sample, this clonotype turned up a few times. The genes are TRBV5-1 and TRBJ1-1; the D is unclear. This CDR3 has 14 amino acids. The germline V gene has CDR1 SGHRS and CDR2 YFSETQ. The V end lost 0 bases, the J end lost 1 base, and 7 bases lay between the germline ends. The CDR3 protein is CASSLAERNTEAFF. CDR3 DNA: TGCGCCAGCAGCTTGGCCGAGAGGAACACTGAAGCTTTCTTT.

The chain uses TRBV29-1 and TRBJ2-1; D perhaps matches TRBD1 (6 bases). The J call may be in error: the DNA end matches TRBJ2-7 better. Germline-derived CDR1 and CDR2 are SQVTM and ANQGSEA. CDR3 length: 9 residues. The CDR3 sequence is CSGDNEQYF. The CDR3 DNA reads as TGCAGCGGGGACAATGAGCAGTACTTC.

This clonotype was observed a few times. V gene TRBV5-1 combines with J gene TRBJ2-2; 10 bases fit TRBD1. Per germline, CDR1 SGHRS and CDR2 YFSETQ. The CDR3 runs to 14 residues. With 3 bases clipped from V and 7 bases from J, the junction kept 3 bases outside the gene matches. The CDR3 loop is CASSSGQGLGELFF. In DNA, the CDR3 is TGCGCCAGCAGCTCGGGACAGGGGCTCGGGGAGCTGTTTTTT.

V is TRBV11-1 and J is TRBJ2-2; D uncertain. Germline V gene sequence: CDR1 SGHAT, CDR2 FQDESV (reference sequence). CDR3 length: 15 amino acids. Trimming removed 6 bases from V and 9 bases from J, with 20 bases in between. The CDR3 nucleotides read TGTGCCAGCAGTTCCCCCAGATCGGGTAGCCGGGAGCTGTTTTTT. Encoded protein: CASSSPRSGSRELFF.

This clonotype was observed a few times. This chain joins TRBV3-1 and TRBJ1-2; D is uncertain. V was shortened by 0 bases and J by 2 bases, with 10 bases between the two germline ends. Germline CDR1 LGHDT, CDR2 YNNKEL (reference sequence). The CDR3 contains 15 residues. This CDR3 reads CASSQEAPGNYGYTF. CDR3 in DNA: TGTGCCAGCAGCCAAGAGGCGCCGGGGAACTATGGCTACACCTTC.

The sample holds many counts of this clonotype. V and J are TRBV29-1 and TRBJ2-5; D not certain. Germline lookup yields CDR1 SQVTM and CDR2 ANQGSEA. The CDR3 consists of 12 residues. V was cut by 6 bases and J by 4 bases, with 12 bases left in between. CDR3 amino acids: CSVVTPGETQYF. The CDR3 DNA follows: TGCAGCGTCGTAACCCCGGGAGAGACCCAGTACTTC.

To note about this clonotype: A clone one base away is much larger, so this may be a read error. The rearrangement links TRBV12-3 or TRBV12-4 to TRBJ2-4; TRBD1 might be the D (5 bases). With 5 bases removed from V and 0 bases from J, the gap between germline ends came to 11 bases. CDR3 length equals 15 residues. The CDR3: CASSPKGLAKNIQYF. The CDR3 region has the DNA TGTGCCAGCAGTCCCAAGGGGCTAGCCAAAAACATTCAGTACTTC.

This clonotype was detected a few times. The gene calls are TRBV20-1 and TRBJ2-1; no clear D gene. Germline-derived CDR1 and CDR2 are DFQATT and SNEGSKA (reference sequence). The CDR3 contains 16 residues. Trimming cost V 4 bases and J 8 bases, with 24 bases left between them. The CDR3: CSAKVVWSGSLDEQFF. Written as DNA, the CDR3 is TGCAGTGCTAAGGTCGTGTGGTCCGGATCTCTCGATGAGCAGTTCTTC.

This clonotype came up many times. The chain carries TRBV27 and TRBJ2-3; D assignment may be TRBD1 or TRBD2 (5 bases each). V gave up 6 bases and J gave up 2 bases, with 12 bases separating them. Germline CDR1 and CDR2: MNHEY and SMNVEV (reference sequence). The CDR3 consists of 14 residues. CDR3 region: CASSPGPLTDTQYF. The CDR3 bases are TGTGCCAGCAGCCCGGGACCGCTCACAGATACGCAGTATTTT.

The chain carries TRBV3-1 and TRBJ1-2, with D unresolved. Germline values: CDR1 LGHDT, CDR2 YNNKEL (reference sequence). This CDR3 has 14 residues. V lost 2 bases to trimming and J lost 1 base, with 8 bases between them. In DNA, the CDR3 is TGTGCCAGCAGCCAATTAGCCGATAACTATGGCTACACCTTC. It encodes CASSQLADNYGYTF.

This clonotype occurred a few times. The junction differs from germline at one of its ends, possibly a read error. The V gene is TRBV10-3, the J gene TRBJ2-1, with 10 bases identical to TRBD2. Per germline, CDR1 ENHRY and CDR2 SYGVKD. The CDR3 is 17 amino acids. The CDR3 DNA follows: TGTGCCGTCAGTGAGTCGATGGGACTAGCGTCTCACAATGAGCAGTTCTTC. Its translation is CAVSESMGLASHNEQFF.

The genes are TRBV20-1 and TRBJ2-1, with D possibly being TRBD2 (5 bases). The ends were cut back, 5 bases at V and 6 bases at J, with 11 bases in the middle. CDR1 is DFQATT, CDR2 SNEGSKA, per germline (reference sequence). This CDR3 comprises 12 residues. The CDR3 DNA reads TGCAGTGCTCGGGAAAAATTCAATGAGCAGTTCTTC. Translated, it gives CSAREKFNEQFF.

This clonotype has just a few counts. The chain links TRBV30 to TRBJ1-2; TRBD1 might be the D (5 bases). V was pared by 5 bases and J by 6 bases, with 25 bases between. The CDR3 is 16 amino acids. Germline V lookup: CDR1 GTSNPN, CDR2 SVGIG (reference sequence). CDR3 region: CAWHAGTLFSGNGYTF. The CDR3 nucleotides read TGTGCCTGGCATGCCGGGACTCTCTTTAGCGGCAATGGCTACACCTTC. Drawing the rest from reference TRBV30 and TRBJ1-2, the complete variable domain is SQTIHQWPATLVQPVGSPLSLECTVEGTSNPNLYWYRQAAGRGLQLLFYSVGIGQISSEVPQNLSASRPQDRQFILSSKKLLLSDSGFYLCAWHAGTLFSGNGYTFGSGTRLTVV.

The sample holds many counts of this clonotype. The chain recombines TRBV29-1 with TRBJ2-3, with a weak D call TRBD2 (5 bases). The germline V and J ends were trimmed by 4 bases and 2 bases, with 10 bases remaining between them. Per germline, CDR1 SQVTM and CDR2 ANQGSEA. The CDR3 is made up of 13 amino acids. The DNA for the CDR3 is TGCAGCGTTGCCGGACTCTACACAGATACGCAGTATTTT. Residues: CSVAGLYTDTQYF.

Only one count was recorded for this clonotype. This chain connects TRBV2 to TRBJ2-5; D possibly matches TRBD1 or TRBD2 (5 bases each). The last part of the DNA fits TRBJ2-1 better; the J call may be wrong. The CDR3 has 14 residues. CDR1 and CDR2 from the germline V gene are SNHLY and FYNNEI. This chain's CDR3 is CASSYSGTQETQFF. The CDR3 nucleotides read TGTGCCAGCAGTTATTCCGGGACCCAAGAGACCCAGTTCTTC.

With respect to this clonotype: Just one base apart from a much larger clone, this may be a read error. The genes are TRBV20-1 and TRBJ1-4; possible D gene TRBD1, 6 bases. V gave up 0 bases and J gave up 8 bases, with 7 bases separating them. Germline V CDR1 and CDR2: DFQATT, SNEGSKA (reference sequence). The CDR3 has 12 amino acids. This CDR3 is CSARDDREKLFF. DNA for the CDR3: TGCAGTGCTAGAGACGACAGGGAAAAACTGTTTTTT.

The CDR3 nucleotides read TGCAGTGCTAGAGCGACAGGGAATGAGCAGTTCTTC. Protein product: CSARATGNEQFF. V and J are TRBV20-1 and TRBJ2-1, with 7 bases that match TRBD1. The ends lost 1 base at V and 7 bases at J; junction bases unmatched: 1. Germline loops: CDR1 DFQATT, CDR2 SNEGSKA (reference sequence). This CDR3 region has 12 residues.